This T cell receptor beta chain was recovered during a study of T cells in Graves' hyperthyroidism and ophthalmopathy. This clonotype showed up just once. The V gene's germline CDR1 is MGHRA and CDR2 YSYEKL. The CDR3 consists of 17 residues. The V end lost 0 bases, the J end lost 2 bases, and 16 bases lay between the germline ends. RNA transcripts were the template for amplifying TCR beta CDR3 regions. The HTBI set primed first-round TCR CDR3 RT-PCR. TCRdb re-called the multiplex PCR reads through MiXCR, storing one row per CDR3 protein. The sample carries around 490,000 distinct CDR3 sequences, about 20% recorded once.

The sample was blood. The chain combines TRBV4-1 with TRBJ1-2; perhaps TRBD1 as D (6 bases). This receptor was identified in a man aged 35-49 years with Graves' ophthalmopathy. CDR3 protein: CASSQEGQGMYNYGYTF. CDR3 DNA: TGCGCCAGCAGCCAAGAGGGCCAGGGGATGTACAACTATGGCTACACCTTC.